Below, 4 T cell receptor beta chains from the same sample are listed, as sequenced in a study of cytomegalovirus exposure and HLA in healthy donors. With 60 Vbeta and 13 Jbeta primers, the PCR was carried out. Some clones are missing from TCRdb's copy, which holds only in-frame ones; the method was immunoSEQ multiplex PCR. The data show 150,000 to 200,000 clones, with roughly 13% seen just once and 7.8% held by the top ten. The source material was PBMCs. The receptors were sampled from a man between 50 and 59 years old in good health and CMV-seropositive.

J is TRBJ1-2 and V is TRBV30; a possible D gene is TRBD1 (5 bases). This CDR3 has 11 amino acids. Trimming took 3 bases from V and 8 from J, leaving 10 bases between them. Per germline, CDR1 GTSNPN and CDR2 SVGIG (reference sequence). For the CDR3, the DNA is TGTGCCTGGAGGCGGGGACGCGGCTACACCTTC. This sequence encodes CAWRRGRGYTF.

This clone was recorded a few times. V and J are TRBV6-5 and TRBJ2-2; possibly TRBD1 for D (5 bases). The V and J ends lost 10 bases and 1 base respectively, with 10 bases between them. This CDR3 comprises 13 residues. CDR1 is MNHEY and CDR2 is SVGAGI in the germline V gene. The CDR3 reads CATRQLNTGELFF. CDR3 nucleotide sequence: TGTGCCACCCGACAGTTGAACACCGGGGAGCTGTTTTTT.

Comments on this clone: This sample also contains other DNA sequences that code for the same CDR3. The J gene is TRBJ1-4, the V gene TRBV29-1; D not certain. Germline V lookup: CDR1 SQVTM, CDR2 ANQGSEA. The CDR3 is 13 amino acids. V lost 7 bases and J 7 bases, leaving 16 bases between the germline ends. The CDR3 DNA sequence: TGCAGCGCACGGACGGGGATGGGTGAAAAACTGTTTTTT. This sequence encodes CSARTGMGEKLFF.

This chain uses TRBV28 with TRBJ2-1; weak D call: TRBD1 (5 bases). CDR3 length: 14 residues. The V and J ends lost 3 bases and 8 bases respectively, with 14 bases between them. Germline V gene lookup returns CDR1 MDHEN and CDR2 SYDVKM. The CDR3 loop reads CASSLPTGNDEQFF. The DNA of the CDR3 is TGTGCCAGCAGTTTGCCTACAGGTAACGATGAGCAGTTCTTC.